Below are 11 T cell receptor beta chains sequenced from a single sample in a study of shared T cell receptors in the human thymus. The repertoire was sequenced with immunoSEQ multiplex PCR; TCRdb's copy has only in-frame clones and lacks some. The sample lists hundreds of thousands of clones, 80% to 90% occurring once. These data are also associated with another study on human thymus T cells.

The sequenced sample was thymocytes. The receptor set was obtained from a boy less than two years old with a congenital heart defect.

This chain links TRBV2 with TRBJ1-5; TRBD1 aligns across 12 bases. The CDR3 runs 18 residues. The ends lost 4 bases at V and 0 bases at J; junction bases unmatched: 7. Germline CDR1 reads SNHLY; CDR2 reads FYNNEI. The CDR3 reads CASSGDRGRGYSNQPQHF. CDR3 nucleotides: TGTGCCAGCAGTGGGGACAGGGGGCGAGGGTATAGCAATCAGCCCCAGCATTTT.

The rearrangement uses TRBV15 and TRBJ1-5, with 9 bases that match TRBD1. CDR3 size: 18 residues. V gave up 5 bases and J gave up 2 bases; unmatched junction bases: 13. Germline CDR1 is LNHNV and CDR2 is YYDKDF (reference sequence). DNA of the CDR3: TGTGCCACCAGCCAGAATTACAGGGGGCGAAGACGCAATCAGCCCCAGCATTTT. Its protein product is CATSQNYRGRRRNQPQHF.

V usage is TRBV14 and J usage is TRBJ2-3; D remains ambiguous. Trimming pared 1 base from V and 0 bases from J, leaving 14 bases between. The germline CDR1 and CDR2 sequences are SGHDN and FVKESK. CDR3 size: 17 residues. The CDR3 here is CASSQGVLTNSTDTQYF. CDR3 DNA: TGTGCCAGCAGCCAAGGGGTTCTCACTAATAGCACAGATACGCAGTATTTT.

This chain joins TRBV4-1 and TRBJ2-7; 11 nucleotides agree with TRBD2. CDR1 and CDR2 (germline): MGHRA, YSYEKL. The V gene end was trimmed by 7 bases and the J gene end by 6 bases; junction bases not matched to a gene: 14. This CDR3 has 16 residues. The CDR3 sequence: CASKANLSLAGGEQYF. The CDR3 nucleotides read TGCGCCAGCAAAGCCAATTTATCCCTAGCGGGAGGCGAGCAGTACTTC.

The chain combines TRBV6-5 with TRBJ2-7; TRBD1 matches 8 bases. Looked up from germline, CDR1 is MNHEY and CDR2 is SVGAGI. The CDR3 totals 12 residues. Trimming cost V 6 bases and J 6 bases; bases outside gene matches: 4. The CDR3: CASSRQGPEQYF. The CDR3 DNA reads TGTGCCAGCAGCAGACAGGGGCCCGAGCAGTACTTC.

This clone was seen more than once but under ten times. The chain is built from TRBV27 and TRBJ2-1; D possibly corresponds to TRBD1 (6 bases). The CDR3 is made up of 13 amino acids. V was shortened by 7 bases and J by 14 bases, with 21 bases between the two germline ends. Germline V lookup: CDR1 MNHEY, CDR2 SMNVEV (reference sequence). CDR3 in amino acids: CASTSNRDPRKFF. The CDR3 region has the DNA TGTGCCAGCACCTCGAACAGGGACCCGCGAAAGTTCTTC.

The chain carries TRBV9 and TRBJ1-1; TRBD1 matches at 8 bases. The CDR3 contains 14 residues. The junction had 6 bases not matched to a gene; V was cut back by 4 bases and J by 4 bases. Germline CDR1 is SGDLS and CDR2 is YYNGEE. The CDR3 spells CASSSQGAGTEAFF. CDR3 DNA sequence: TGTGCCAGCAGCTCCCAGGGGGCGGGCACTGAAGCTTTCTTT.

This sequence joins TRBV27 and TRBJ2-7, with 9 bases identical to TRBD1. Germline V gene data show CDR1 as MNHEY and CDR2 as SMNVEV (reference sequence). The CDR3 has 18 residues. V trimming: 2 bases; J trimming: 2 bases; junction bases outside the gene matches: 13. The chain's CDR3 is CASSLVWDREGRTYEQYF. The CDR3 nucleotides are TGTGCCAGCAGTTTAGTTTGGGACAGGGAGGGTCGTACCTACGAGCAGTACTTC.

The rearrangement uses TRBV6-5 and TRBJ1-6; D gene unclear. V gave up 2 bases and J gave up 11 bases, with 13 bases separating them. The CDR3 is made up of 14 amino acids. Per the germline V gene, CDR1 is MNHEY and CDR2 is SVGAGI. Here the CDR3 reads CASSYGDRWAPLHF. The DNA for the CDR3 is TGTGCCAGCAGTTACGGAGACCGTTGGGCACCCCTCCACTTT.

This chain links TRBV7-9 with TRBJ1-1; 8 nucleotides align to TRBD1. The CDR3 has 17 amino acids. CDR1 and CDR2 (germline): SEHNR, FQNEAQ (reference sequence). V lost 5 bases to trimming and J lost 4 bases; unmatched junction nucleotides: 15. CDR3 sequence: CASSPSRQGSLGTEAFF. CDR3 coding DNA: TGTGCCAGCAGCCCCTCCCGACAGGGGAGCTTGGGCACTGAAGCTTTCTTT. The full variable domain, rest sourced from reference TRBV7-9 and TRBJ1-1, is DTGVSQNPRHKITKRGQNVTFRCDPISEHNRLYWYRQTLGQGPEFLTYFQNEAQLEKSRLLSDRFSAERPKGSFSTLEIQRTEQGDSAMYLCASSPSRQGSLGTEAFFGQGTRLTVV.

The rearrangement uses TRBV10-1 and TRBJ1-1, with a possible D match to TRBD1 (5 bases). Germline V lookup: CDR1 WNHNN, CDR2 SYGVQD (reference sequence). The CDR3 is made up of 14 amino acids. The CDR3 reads CVQGYWVMNTEAFF. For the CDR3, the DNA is TGCGTCCAGGGTTACTGGGTCATGAACACTGAAGCTTTCTTT.